This T cell receptor (beta chain) was profiled in a study of blood T cell repertoires in COVID-19. Study summary: Some COVID-19 samples were acute and others convalescent; all came from the United States, Italy and Spain. Nucleic acid was either cDNA or gDNA, and it came from T cells, B-cell-depleted T cells, or PBMCs.

Repertoires were generated with immunoSEQ multiplex PCR, while TCRdb's copy carries only in-frame clones and drops some. Seen here are roughly 300,000 clones, roughly 90% observed once, and the top ten hold approximately 8.5%. The length of the CDR3 is 16 residues. The germline gives CDR1 WSHSY, CDR2 SAAADI. V lost 6 bases, J lost 2 bases, and 20 bases lay in between. Sequencing was done on a sample of peripheral blood. The origin of this receptor is a man younger than 35 with active or convalescent COVID-19. The V gene is TRBV10-2, the J gene TRBJ2-7, with TRBD1 as a possible D gene (6 bases). This chain's CDR3 is CASRSGPGHATYEQYF. The DNA of the CDR3 is TGCGCCAGCAGATCTGGACCGGGACACGCGACCTACGAGCAGTACTTC.